These 16 T cell receptor beta chains share one sample of origin, sequenced in a study of T cell repertoires in cytomegalovirus infection. TCRdb reanalysed the reads using MiXCR and keeps one entry per CDR3 protein. This table has just under 550,000 distinct CDR3 sequences, 26% appearing once. Input material: PBMCs. The receptors originated from a human donor in good health (CMV status not recorded). Some clones in this sample may be carry-over from other donors' samples.

V gene TRBV29-1 combines with J gene TRBJ2-7; TRBD2 is a possible D gene (5 bases). Trimming removed 8 bases at V and 4 bases at J, with 18 bases between. Germline CDR1 and CDR2: SQVTM and ANQGSEA. CDR3 length: 13 amino acids. The CDR3 nucleotides read TGCAGCTGTAGGCGGCGGAGGTTGTACGAGCAGTACGTC. It yields the protein CSCRRRRLYEQYV.

This chain uses TRBV18 with TRBJ1-2; possible D gene TRBD1, 6 bases. The CDR3 is made up of 14 amino acids. Germline V CDR1 and CDR2: KGHSH, LQKENI. V lost 2 bases to trimming and J lost 1 base, with 8 bases between them. CDR3 DNA: TGTGCCAGCTCACCAGGGGGCGATAACTATGGCTACACCTTC. It is translated as CASSPGGDNYGYTF.

V gene TRBV6-2 or TRBV6-3 combines with J gene TRBJ1-1, with D perhaps matching TRBD1 (6 bases). V was trimmed by 6 bases and J by 1 base, leaving 12 bases between them. Germline V gives CDR1 MNHEY, CDR2 SVGEGT. The CDR3 extends over 14 amino acids. The CDR3 reads CASRGAASNTEAFF. Here the CDR3 DNA reads TGTGCCAGCAGGGGGGCTGCGTCGAACACTGAAGCTTTCTTT.

V usage is TRBV11-2 and J usage is TRBJ1-1; D gene unclear. The V and J ends lost 2 bases and 6 bases respectively, with 13 bases between them. This CDR3 region has 14 residues. Germline values: CDR1 SGHAT, CDR2 FQNNGV. CDR3 loop: CASSLRQAGAEAFF. DNA for the CDR3: TGTGCCAGCAGCTTAAGGCAGGCCGGAGCTGAAGCTTTCTTT. The complete variable domain, with remaining parts taken from reference TRBV11-2 and TRBJ1-1, reads EAGVAQSPRYKIIEKRQSVAFWCNPISGHATLYWYQQILGQGPKLLIQFQNNGVVDDSQLPKDRFSAERLKGVDSTLKIQPAKLEDSAVYLCASSLRQAGAEAFFGQGTRLTVV.

This clonotype was counted a few times. V and J are TRBV14 and TRBJ2-7; TRBD2 agrees at 7 bases. The germline gives CDR1 SGHDN, CDR2 FVKESK. V was clipped by 1 base and J by 6 bases; unmatched bases: 9. The CDR3 extends over 15 amino acids. CDR3 coding DNA: TGTGCCAGCAGCCAAGTCGGGAGGCCCGAGGGCGAGCAGTACTTC. Protein sequence: CASSQVGRPEGEQYF.

As to this clonotype: Being one base from a much bigger clone, this may be a read error. This chain uses TRBV12-3 or TRBV12-4 with TRBJ1-1, with D possibly being TRBD1 (5 bases). CDR3 length equals 15 residues. The CDR3, as DNA: TGTGCCAACAGTTTAGCTCTGGGGGGACGGACTGAAGCTTTCTTT. Amino acids: CANSLALGGRTEAFF.

This clonotype was seen a handful of times. The chain has TRBV6-1 and TRBJ2-5; D is unclear. CDR1 and CDR2 from the germline V gene are MNHNS and SASEGT. The CDR3 has 15 residues. V was shortened by 6 bases and J by 7 bases, with 21 bases between the two germline ends. The CDR3 bases are TGTGCCAGCAGCCCTCTCGGCGGAATGCGAGTGACCCAGTACTTC. Translated, it gives CASSPLGGMRVTQYF.

The chain recombines TRBV6-5 with TRBJ2-6; D unresolved. V was pared by 0 bases and J by 0 bases, with 18 bases between. Germline V gives CDR1 MNHEY, CDR2 SVGAGI. The CDR3 loop spans 20 amino acids. The DNA for the CDR3 is TGTGCCAGCAGTTACTCGAGGTTCTCCAGGTTCCTCTCTGGGGCCAACGTCCTGACTTTC. It codes for CASSYSRFSRFLSGANVLTF.

V gene TRBV12-3 or TRBV12-4 combines with J gene TRBJ1-1, with D possibly being TRBD1 (5 bases). This CDR3 spans 13 amino acids. Trimming pared 7 bases from V and 5 bases from J, leaving 14 bases between. The CDR3 loop reads CASTQQGETEAFF. The CDR3 DNA follows: TGTGCCAGCACCCAACAAGGGGAAACTGAAGCTTTCTTT.

The sample holds many counts of this clonotype. V and J are TRBV7-2 and TRBJ1-4; 9 bases match TRBD1. This CDR3 is 15 amino acids long. Germline V lookup: CDR1 SGHTA, CDR2 FQGNSA. With 0 bases clipped from V and 5 bases from J, the junction kept 1 base outside the gene matches. The CDR3 protein is CASSLAGTGNEKLFF. The CDR3 nucleotides read TGTGCCAGCAGCTTAGCCGGGACAGGGAATGAAAAACTGTTTTTT.

This clonotype has only one observation. This chain connects TRBV29-1 to TRBJ1-3; D uncertain. V was cut by 4 bases and J by 4 bases, with 11 bases left in between. The CDR3 has 13 amino acids. CDR1 is SQVTM and CDR2 is ANQGSEA in the germline V gene. In DNA, the CDR3 is TGCAGCGTTGTTGTTTCTCTGGGAAACACCATATATTTT. It specifies CSVVVSLGNTIYF.

A few counts support this clonotype. Sequence at one end of the junction differs from germline and may be a read error. The CDR3, as DNA: TGTGCCAGCAGCCTTGACCCAGGGAACTCTGGAAACACCATATATTTT. This gives the protein CASSLDPGNSGNTIYF. This chain links TRBV4-1 with TRBJ1-3; possibly TRBD1 for D (5 bases). The CDR3 is 16 amino acids. Per the germline V gene, CDR1 is MGHRA and CDR2 is YSYEKL.

This clonotype has at least ten counts. The V call is TRBV7-8, the J call TRBJ1-5; 7 positions agree with TRBD1. The CDR3 consists of 16 residues. Germline CDR1 and CDR2: SGHVS and FQNEAQ. Trimming took 5 bases from V and 2 from J; bases not matched to a gene: 9. The CDR3 DNA sequence: TGTGCCAGCAGCACACCGACAGGGTTGGGCAATCAGCCCCAGCATTTT. Encoded protein: CASSTPTGLGNQPQHF.

This sequence joins TRBV6-8 and TRBJ1-1, with D possibly being TRBD1 (5 bases). Germline V CDR1 and CDR2: MNHGY, SAAAGT. The CDR3 spans 14 residues. With 6 bases removed from V and 2 bases from J, the gap between germline ends came to 13 bases. The CDR3 DNA reads as TGTGCCAGCAGGCCCGGGACCGCCAACACTGAAGCTTTCTTT. It encodes CASRPGTANTEAFF.

Only a few counts were recorded for this clonotype. The chain is built from TRBV5-6 and TRBJ1-5; maybe TRBD1 (5 bases). CDR3 length: 13 amino acids. The V gene's germline CDR1 is SGHDT and CDR2 YYEEEE. Trimming left V 4 bases short and J 5 bases short, with 10 bases between. The CDR3 nucleotides read TGTGCCAGCAGCATCGGACAAGATCAGCCCCAGCATTTT. Protein sequence: CASSIGQDQPQHF.

This clonotype was observed a few times. The rearrangement joins TRBV28 to TRBJ1-3, with D perhaps TRBD1 (6 bases). Trimming stripped 7 bases from V and 7 bases from J, with 17 bases between. Per germline, CDR1 MDHEN and CDR2 SYDVKM. The CDR3 has 14 amino acids. CDR3 sequence reads: CASKLTGKDNTIYF. CDR3 nucleotide sequence: TGTGCCAGCAAATTAACAGGGAAGGACAACACCATATATTTT.